The sequence of this T cell receptor beta chain was determined in a study of identical twins. Study-level points and caveats: Cord blood beta clonotypes present at high abundance carried fewer insertions; no such pattern appeared in memory repertoires.

Healthy Caucasians provided all donations. Each CDR3 protein gets one entry after TCRdb re-called the 5' RACE reads with MiXCR. The sample lists about 1.7 million distinct CDR3 sequences, less than 40% seen once, with more than 0.25% in the top ten. Turning to this clonotype: Its antigen is as yet unknown.

The CDR3 has 15 amino acids. The V and J ends lost 3 bases and 0 bases respectively, with 12 bases between them. The germline CDR1 and CDR2 sequences are SGDLS and YYNGEE. The TCR originated in a newborn girl in good health. Sequencing input: cord blood. The chain is built from TRBV9 and TRBJ1-2; no definite D call. CDR3 DNA: TGTGCCAGCAGCGCAGCTTCAAGGGCTAACTATGGCTACACCTTC. Protein sequence: CASSAASRANYGYTF.